This entry is about one TCR beta chain. Its antigen is not known. CDR3 length equals 15 residues. Germline-derived CDR1 and CDR2 are SGDLS and YYNGEE. The ends were cut back, 2 bases at V and 2 bases at J, with 14 bases in the middle. These data come from a study of post-analysis software for immune sequencing data. Background on the study: Included courses were relapsing-remitting and secondary progressive multiple sclerosis; progressive-relapsing multiple sclerosis was also included.

The study's findings and limits: Under F measure analysis, samples from one preparation batch co-clustered strongly. Elevated frequency relative to controls characterized roughly 5 TRBV segments in patients, TRBV5-6, TRBV5-1 and TRBV20-1 among them. Significantly lower normalized Chao1 diversity was found in patients with multiple sclerosis relative to controls.

cDNA libraries of TCR beta carried unique molecular identifiers. Once 1 to 10 million T cells were used, some 500,000 cDNA molecules resulted. TCRdb passed the PCR reads through MiXCR, listing each CDR3 protein once. The sample has about 770,000 distinct CDR3 sequences; roughly 46% are singletons. The chain carries TRBV9 and TRBJ2-7, with D tentatively TRBD1 (6 bases). The sequence derives from a girl aged 10 to 17 with multiple sclerosis. Sequenced material: blood. The CDR3: CASSVGEWGPYEQYF. In DNA, the CDR3 is TGTGCCAGCAGCGTGGGAGAGTGGGGGCCCTACGAGCAGTACTTC.